This T cell receptor beta chain was captured by sequencing in a study of T cell responses to AZD1222 COVID-19 vaccine. Only one count was recorded for this clone. No antigen is known for it. This CDR3 comprises 12 residues. Trimming removed 6 bases at V and 8 bases at J, with 8 bases between. Germline V gene data show CDR1 as MGHDK and CDR2 as SYGVNS. Points from the study as a whole: Donors, mostly white British, included more females; clonal diversity was possibly underestimated. Spike-wide vaccine-associated CD4 TCRs dominated at 160-218 and 743-854.

Assay: immunoSEQ multiplex PCR; the TCRdb copy retains only in-frame clones and omits some. The repertoire holds about 100,000 clones, with 80% to 95% as singletons. The sequence came from an adult in good health. The source material was peripheral blood, sampled on day 0 of AZD1222 vaccination. The chain couples TRBV25-1 to TRBJ1-6; unclear D gene. The CDR3 protein is CASRETDSPLHF. CDR3 bases: TGTGCCAGCAGGGAAACAGATTCACCCCTCCACTTT.